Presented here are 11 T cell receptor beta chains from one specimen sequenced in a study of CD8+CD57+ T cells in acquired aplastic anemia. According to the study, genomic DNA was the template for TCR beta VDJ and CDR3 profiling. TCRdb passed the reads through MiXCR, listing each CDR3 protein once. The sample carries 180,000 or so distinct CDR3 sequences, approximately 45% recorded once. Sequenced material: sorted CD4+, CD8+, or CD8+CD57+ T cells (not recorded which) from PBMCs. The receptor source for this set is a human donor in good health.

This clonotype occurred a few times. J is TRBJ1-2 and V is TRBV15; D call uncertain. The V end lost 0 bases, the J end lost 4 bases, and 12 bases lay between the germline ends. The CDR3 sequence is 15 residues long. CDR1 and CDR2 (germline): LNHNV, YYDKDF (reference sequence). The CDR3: CATSRDGSGVYGYTF. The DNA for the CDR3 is TGTGCCACCAGCAGAGATGGATCGGGTGTCTATGGCTACACCTTC.

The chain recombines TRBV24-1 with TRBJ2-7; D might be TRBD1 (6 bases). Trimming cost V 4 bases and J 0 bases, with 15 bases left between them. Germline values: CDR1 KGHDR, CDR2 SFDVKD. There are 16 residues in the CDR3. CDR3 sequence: CATSDYRQALSYEQYF. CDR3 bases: TGTGCCACCAGTGACTATAGACAGGCCCTCTCCTACGAGCAGTACTTC.

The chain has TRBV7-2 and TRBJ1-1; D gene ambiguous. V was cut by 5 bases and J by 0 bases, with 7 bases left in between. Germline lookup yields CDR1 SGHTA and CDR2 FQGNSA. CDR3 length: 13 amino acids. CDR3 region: CASSRQMNTEAFF. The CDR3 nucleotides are TGTGCCAGCAGCCGGCAAATGAACACTGAAGCTTTCTTT.

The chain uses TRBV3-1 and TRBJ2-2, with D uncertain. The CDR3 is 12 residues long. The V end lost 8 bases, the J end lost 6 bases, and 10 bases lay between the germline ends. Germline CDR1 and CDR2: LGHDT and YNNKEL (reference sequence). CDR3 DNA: TGTGCCAGCCGAGTAGGTGCCGGGGAGCTGTTTTTT. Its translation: CASRVGAGELFF.

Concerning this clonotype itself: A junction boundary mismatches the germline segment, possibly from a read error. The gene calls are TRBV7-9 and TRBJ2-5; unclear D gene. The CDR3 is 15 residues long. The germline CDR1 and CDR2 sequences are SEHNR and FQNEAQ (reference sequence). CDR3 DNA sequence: TGTGCCAGCAGCTTAGACTTGGTTCCTCAAGAGGCCCAGTACTTC. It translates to CASSLDLVPQEAQYF.

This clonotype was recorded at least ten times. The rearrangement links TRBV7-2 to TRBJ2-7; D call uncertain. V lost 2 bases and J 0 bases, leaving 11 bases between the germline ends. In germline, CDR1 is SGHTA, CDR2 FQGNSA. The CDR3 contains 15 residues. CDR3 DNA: TGTGCCAGCAGCTTAACCCAATCGGGCTCCTACGAGCAGTACTTC. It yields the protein CASSLTQSGSYEQYF.

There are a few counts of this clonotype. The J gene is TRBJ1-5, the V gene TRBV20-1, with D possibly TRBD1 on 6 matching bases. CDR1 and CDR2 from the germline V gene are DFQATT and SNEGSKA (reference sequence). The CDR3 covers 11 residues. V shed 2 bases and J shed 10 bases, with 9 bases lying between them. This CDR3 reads CSARRDNPQHF. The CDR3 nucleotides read TGCAGTGCTAGACGGGACAACCCCCAGCATTTT.

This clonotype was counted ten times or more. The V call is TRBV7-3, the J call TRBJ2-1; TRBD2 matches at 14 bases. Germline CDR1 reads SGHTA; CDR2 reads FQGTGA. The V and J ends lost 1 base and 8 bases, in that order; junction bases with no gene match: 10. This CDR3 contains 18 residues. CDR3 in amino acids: CASSLNPTGTSGSYEQFF. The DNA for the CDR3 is TGTGCCAGCAGCTTAAACCCGACCGGGACTAGCGGGAGCTATGAGCAGTTCTTC.

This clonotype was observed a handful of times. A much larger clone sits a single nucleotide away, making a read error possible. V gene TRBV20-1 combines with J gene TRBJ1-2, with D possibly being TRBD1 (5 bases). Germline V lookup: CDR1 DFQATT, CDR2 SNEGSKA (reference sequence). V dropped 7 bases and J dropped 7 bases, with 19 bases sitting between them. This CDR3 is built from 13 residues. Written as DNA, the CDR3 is TGCAGTGTATTCGCGGGGGGACCCCGTGGCTACACCTTC. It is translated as CSVFAGGPRGYTF.

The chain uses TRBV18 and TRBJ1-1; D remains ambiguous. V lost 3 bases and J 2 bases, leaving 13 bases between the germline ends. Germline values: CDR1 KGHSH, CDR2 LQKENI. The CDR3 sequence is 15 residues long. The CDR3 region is CASSPVAGINTEAFF. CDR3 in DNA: TGTGCCAGCTCACCTGTTGCAGGAATAAACACTGAAGCTTTCTTT.

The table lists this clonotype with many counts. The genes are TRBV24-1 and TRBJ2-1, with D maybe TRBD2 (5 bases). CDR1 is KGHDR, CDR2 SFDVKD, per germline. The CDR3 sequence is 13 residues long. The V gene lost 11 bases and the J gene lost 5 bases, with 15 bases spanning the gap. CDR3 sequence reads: CASGPPDNNEQFF. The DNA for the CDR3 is TGTGCCAGCGGGCCTCCCGATAACAATGAGCAGTTCTTC.